The clone carrying this TCR beta chain was counted only a few times. The antigen is unknown. The entry originates in a study of CD8 T cells in ankylosing spondylitis. Study observations and caveats: Clones linked to disease were reported to show significant enrichment in matched ankylosing spondylitis synovial fluid. Existing reports had already noted some motif variants in reactive arthritis synovial fluid and blood. Among TCR beta sequences, a motif of 7 to 9 highly homologous variants appeared characteristic of ankylosing spondylitis blood.

MiXCR was run by TCRdb on the 5' RACE reads, yielding one entry per CDR3 protein. Counted here are about 250,000 distinct CDR3 sequences, approximately 30% occurring once; the ten biggest clones make up roughly 4%. Germline assignment: CDR1 MGHRA and CDR2 YSYEKL. Trimming removed 0 bases from V and 2 bases from J; junction bases left unmatched: 4. The CDR3 has 15 amino acids. The receptor's source is a male donor with ankylosing spondylitis or in good health (not recorded which). Sequences were obtained from blood, either unsorted or a sorted T cell fraction (not recorded which). The chain employs TRBV4-1 and TRBJ2-7; 7 nucleotides line up with TRBD1. The CDR3 spells CASSQDPGTAYEQYF. CDR3 coding DNA: TGCGCCAGCAGCCAAGATCCCGGGACAGCCTACGAGCAGTACTTC.